These 14 T cell receptor beta chains originate from one sample sequenced in a study of blood T cells in healthy people across ages. A second about 7 to 12 cycle PCR used barcoded and J-beta primers. Using its own MiXCR run on the 5' RACE reads, TCRdb lists one record per CDR3 protein. The sample lists over 600,000 distinct CDR3 sequences; around 41% were seen once. The sample was blood. These receptor sequences come from a man older than 75 in good health.

V gene TRBV20-1 combines with J gene TRBJ2-5, with 8 bases matching TRBD2. This CDR3 has 14 amino acids. The germline CDR1 and CDR2 sequences are DFQATT and SNEGSKA (reference sequence). The J segment lost 4 bases and the V segment lost 6 bases, leaving 10 bases of the junction unmatched. Here the CDR3 reads CSADTGTSRETQYF. The CDR3 nucleotides are TGCAGTGCGGACACCGGGACTAGTAGAGAGACCCAGTACTTC.

The chain couples TRBV2 to TRBJ2-1; TRBD1 matches 7 bases. Near its end, the DNA agrees better with TRBJ2-7, so the J call may be wrong. The CDR3 is 15 amino acids. The V gene's germline CDR1 is SNHLY and CDR2 FYNNEI. In nucleotides, the CDR3 is TGTGCCAGCACGACAGGGCTTCGCTCCTACAATGAGCAGTACTTC. Its protein is CASTTGLRSYNEQYF.

The V and J genes are TRBV12-3 or TRBV12-4 and TRBJ1-1, with a weak D call TRBD1 (6 bases). The length of the CDR3 is 16 residues. The V end lost 5 bases, the J end lost 4 bases, and 20 bases lay between the germline ends. The DNA of the CDR3 is TGTGCCAGCAGTATGGGAGGGGGGGGTATGAGCACTGAAGCTTTCTTT. This encodes CASSMGGGGMSTEAFF.

The chain joins TRBV28 to TRBJ2-5, with a tentative D call TRBD1 (6 bases). The V end lost 4 bases, the J end lost 1 base, and 13 bases lay between the germline ends. The germline V gene encodes CDR1 MDHEN and CDR2 SYDVKM. The CDR3 has 15 residues. The DNA of the CDR3 is TGTGCCAGCAGTTCTATACAGGGACGCCAAGAGACCCAGTACTTC. This codes for CASSSIQGRQETQYF.

In this sample, this clonotype turned up a few times. The chain recombines TRBV20-1 with TRBJ2-7; D is unresolved. Germline values: CDR1 DFQATT, CDR2 SNEGSKA (reference sequence). CDR3 length: 12 amino acids. V lost 3 bases and J lost 3, with 9 bases in between. The chain's CDR3 is CSASAQNYEQYF. Here the CDR3 DNA reads TGCAGTGCTAGCGCACAGAACTACGAGCAGTACTTC.

The chain has TRBV2 and TRBJ2-2, with TRBD2 as a possible D gene (6 bases). The V end lost 0 bases, the J end lost 5 bases, and 10 bases lay between the germline ends. The CDR3 length is 15 residues. CDR1 SNHLY and CDR2 FYNNEI come from the germline V gene. CDR3 coding DNA: TGTGCCAGCAGTGAAGCGCTTCGGGGGACCGGGGAGCTGTTTTTT. This sequence encodes CASSEALRGTGELFF.

This clonotype has a handful of counts. The CDR3, as DNA: TGTGCCAGCAGCTTAGATCTAGGAGGGATTTCACCCCTCCACTTT. Translation gives CASSLDLGGISPLHF. The V call is TRBV11-2, the J call TRBJ1-6, with D unclear. The CDR3 extends over 15 amino acids. The germline V gene encodes CDR1 SGHAT and CDR2 FQNNGV. Deletions cut 0 bases from V and 9 bases from J, with 12 bases between. Complete variable domain (other parts from reference TRBV11-2 and TRBJ1-6): EAGVAQSPRYKIIEKRQSVAFWCNPISGHATLYWYQQILGQGPKLLIQFQNNGVVDDSQLPKDRFSAERLKGVDSTLKIQPAKLEDSAVYLCASSLDLGGISPLHFGNGTRLTVT.

This chain uses TRBV5-1 with TRBJ2-2; TRBD2 aligns across 9 bases. This CDR3 region has 16 residues. Looked up from germline, CDR1 is SGHRS and CDR2 is YFSETQ. Trimming at V came to 0 bases and at J to 0 bases, leaving 0 bases not matched to a gene. CDR3 DNA sequence: TGCGCCAGCAGCTTGGGGACTAGCGCGAACACCGGGGAGCTGTTTTTT. Encoded protein: CASSLGTSANTGELFF. The full variable domain, completed using reference TRBV5-1 and TRBJ2-2, is KAGVTQTPRYLIKTRGQQVTLSCSPISGHRSVSWYQQTPGQGLQFLFEYFSETQRNKGNFPGRFSGRQFSNSRSEMNVSTLELGDSALYLCASSLGTSANTGELFFGEGSRLTVL.

The chain links TRBV20-1 to TRBJ2-3, with 16 bases fitting TRBD2. The germline V gene has CDR1 DFQATT and CDR2 SNEGSKA (reference sequence). The junction had 9 bases not matched to a gene; V was cut back by 6 bases and J by 3 bases. This CDR3 spans 17 amino acids. In DNA form, the CDR3 reads TGCAGTGCACTGGGACTAGCGGGAGGGCCTTTTACAGATACGCAGTATTTT. Amino acids: CSALGLAGGPFTDTQYF.

The J gene is TRBJ2-7, the V gene TRBV27; tentatively, D is TRBD1 (5 bases). The germline CDR1 and CDR2 sequences are MNHEY and SMNVEV (reference sequence). The CDR3 is 14 amino acids. Trimming left V 6 bases short and J 2 bases short, with 14 bases between. The CDR3 protein is CASSAEDTTYEQYF. CDR3 nucleotide sequence: TGTGCCAGCAGCGCAGAGGACACCACCTACGAGCAGTACTTC.

Many counts were recorded for this clonotype. V usage is TRBV7-2 and J usage is TRBJ1-2; TRBD1 matches at 10 bases. This CDR3 contains 15 residues. After removal of 5 bases from V and 4 bases from J, the junction contained 7 bases not matched to a gene. Per germline, CDR1 SGHTA and CDR2 FQGNSA. This CDR3 is CASSQTGGKVYGYTF. The CDR3 DNA reads as TGTGCCAGCAGCCAGACAGGGGGCAAGGTCTATGGCTACACCTTC.

This clonotype was picked up a small number of times. The chain couples TRBV12-3 or TRBV12-4 to TRBJ2-1; no clear D gene. The V end lost 6 bases, the J end lost 5 bases, and 11 bases lay between the germline ends. The CDR3 has 13 residues. CDR3 loop: CASRLTTDNEQFF. CDR3 coding DNA: TGTGCCAGCAGGCTCACTACAGACAATGAGCAGTTCTTC.

This rearrangement joins TRBV7-2 to TRBJ2-3; TRBD2 aligns across 12 bases. Per germline, CDR1 SGHTA and CDR2 FQGNSA. This CDR3 contains 17 residues. The trim removed 1 base at V and 1 base at J, leaving 3 bases unmatched. CDR3 loop: CASSLDGLAGRTDTQYF. CDR3 DNA: TGTGCCAGCAGCTTAGACGGACTAGCGGGACGCACAGATACGCAGTATTTT.

This clonotype has just a few counts. CDR3 amino acids: CASSYIPAGGMGEQFF. In DNA, the CDR3 is TGTGCCAGCAGTTACATCCCAGCGGGTGGGATGGGTGAGCAGTTCTTC. This chain connects TRBV6-2 or TRBV6-3 to TRBJ2-1; possible D gene TRBD2, 6 bases. The CDR3 loop spans 16 amino acids. Germline loops: CDR1 MNHEY, CDR2 SVGEGT. V lost 2 bases and J 9 bases, leaving 20 bases between the germline ends.